This T cell receptor beta chain originates from a study of cytomegalovirus exposure and HLA in healthy donors. The donors were part of the validation cohort of 95 to 150 subjects. That cohort was separate from the first cohort, which comprised under 700 subjects. The ends were cut back, 7 bases at V and 4 bases at J, with 7 bases in the middle. This CDR3 is 12 amino acids long. CDR1 and CDR2 from the germline V gene are SNHLY and FYNNEI. Repertoires were generated with immunoSEQ multiplex PCR, while TCRdb's copy carries only in-frame clones and drops some. Of 90,000 to 130,000 clones in the sample, more than 90% were seen once. This clone showed up just once.

The sample was PBMCs. V is TRBV2 and J is TRBJ2-2, with D hard to call. The receptor comes from a woman under 30 in good health and CMV-seronegative. CDR3: CASIWATGELFF. DNA for the CDR3: TGTGCCAGCATATGGGCCACCGGGGAGCTGTTTTTT. Based on the CDR3 plus reference TRBV2 and TRBJ2-2, the full variable domain is EPEVTQTPSHQVTQMGQEVILRCVPISNHLYFYWYRQILGQKVEFLVSFYNNEISEKSEIFDDQFSVERPDGSNFTLKIRSTKLEDSAMYFCASIWATGELFFGEGSRLTVL.